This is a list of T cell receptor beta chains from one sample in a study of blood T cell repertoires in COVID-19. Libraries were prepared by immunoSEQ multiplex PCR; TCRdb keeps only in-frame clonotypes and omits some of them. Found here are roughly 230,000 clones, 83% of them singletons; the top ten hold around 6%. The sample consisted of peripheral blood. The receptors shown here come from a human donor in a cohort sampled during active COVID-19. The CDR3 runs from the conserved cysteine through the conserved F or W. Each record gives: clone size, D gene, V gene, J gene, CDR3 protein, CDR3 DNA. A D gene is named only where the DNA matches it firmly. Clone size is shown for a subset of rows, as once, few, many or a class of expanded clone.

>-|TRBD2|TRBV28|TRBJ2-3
CASRDGTSGTDTQYF
TGTGCCAGCAGAGACGGGACTAGCGGGACAGATACGCAGTATTTT
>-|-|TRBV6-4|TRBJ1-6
CAGDTRPYNSPLHF
TGTGCCGGGGACACTCGACCCTATAATTCACCCCTCCACTTT
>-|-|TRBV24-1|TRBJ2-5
CATSEPGPAGETQYF
TGTGCCACCAGTGAGCCAGGGCCGGCGGGGGAGACCCAGTACTTC
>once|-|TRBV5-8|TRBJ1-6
CASSLGRRSNSPLHF
TGTGCCAGCAGCTTGGGGAGGAGGAGTAATTCACCCCTCCACTTT
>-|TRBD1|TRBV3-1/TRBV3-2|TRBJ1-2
CASSPEIGTGYGYTF
TGTGCCAGCAGCCCCGAAATAGGGACAGGCTATGGCTACACCTTC
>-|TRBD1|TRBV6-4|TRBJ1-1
CASRPDRENTEAFF
TGTGCCAGCAGACCGGACAGGGAGAACACTGAAGCTTTCTTT
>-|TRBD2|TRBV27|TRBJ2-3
CASSLTGLAGSDTQYF
TGTGCCAGCAGTTTAACGGGACTAGCGGGTTCTGATACGCAGTATTTT
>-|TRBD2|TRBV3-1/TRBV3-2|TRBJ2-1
CASSQVRGGEQFF
TGTGCCAGCAGCCAGGTACGGGGGGGTGAGCAGTTCTTC
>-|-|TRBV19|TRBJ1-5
CASRAGSQPQHF
TGTGCCAGTAGAGCAGGAAGTCAGCCCCAGCATTTT
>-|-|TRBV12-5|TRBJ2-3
CASGLVLTGSTDTQYF
TGTGCTAGTGGTTTGGTATTAACGGGGAGCACAGATACGCAGTATTTT
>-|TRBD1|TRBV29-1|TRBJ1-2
CSVGQGDYGYTF
TGCAGCGTTGGCCAGGGGGACTATGGCTACACCTTC
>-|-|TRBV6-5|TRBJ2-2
CAGRVRGNTGELFF
TGTGCCGGCAGGGTTCGGGGTAACACCGGGGAGCTGTTTTTT
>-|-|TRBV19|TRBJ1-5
CASSIVLYSNQPQHF
TGTGCCAGTAGTATAGTCCTTTATAGCAATCAGCCCCAGCATTTT
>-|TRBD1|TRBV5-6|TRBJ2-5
CASSWLGQQETQYF
TGTGCCAGCAGCTGGCTGGGACAGCAAGAGACCCAGTACTTC
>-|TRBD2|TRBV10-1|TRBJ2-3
CASSQQTSGTDTQYF
TGCGCCAGCAGTCAACAGACTAGCGGCACAGATACGCAGTATTTT
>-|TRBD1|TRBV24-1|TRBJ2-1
CATSDFGQGGYNEQFF
TGTGCCACCAGTGATTTCGGACAGGGGGGCTACAATGAGCAGTTCTTC
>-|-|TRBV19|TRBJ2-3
CASTLTEATDTQYF
TGTGCCAGTACCTTGACAGAGGCCACAGATACGCAGTATTTT
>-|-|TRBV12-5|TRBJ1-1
CASTLHSGNTEAFF
TGTGCTAGTACCCTGCATTCGGGGAACACTGAAGCTTTCTTT
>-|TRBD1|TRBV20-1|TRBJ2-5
CSASRTGDQETQYF
TGCAGTGCTAGTCGGACAGGAGACCAAGAGACCCAGTACTTC
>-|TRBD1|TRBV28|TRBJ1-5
CASSFGAGGYQPQHF
TGTGCCAGCAGTTTCGGGGCAGGGGGCTATCAGCCCCAGCATTTT
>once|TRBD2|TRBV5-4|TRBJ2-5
CASNQRGEGETQYF
TGTGCCAGCAACCAGCGGGGGGAGGGAGAGACCCAGTACTTC
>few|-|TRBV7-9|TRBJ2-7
CASSLEGGDEQYF
TGTGCCAGCAGCTTAGAGGGCGGGGACGAGCAGTACTTC
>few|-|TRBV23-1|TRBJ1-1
CASSQGDIGDMNTEAFF
TGCGCCAGCAGTCAGGGAGACATAGGCGACATGAACACTGAAGCTTTCTTT
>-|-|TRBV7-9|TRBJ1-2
CASSFPGSGYTF
TGTGCCAGCAGCTTCCCAGGCTCTGGCTACACCTTC
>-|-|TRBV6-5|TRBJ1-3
CASSLTVPGNTIYF
TGTGCCAGCAGCCTAACAGTCCCTGGAAACACCATATATTTT
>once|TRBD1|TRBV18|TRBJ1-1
CASSPPGTGPNTEAFF
TGTGCCAGCTCACCACCAGGGACAGGGCCGAACACTGAAGCTTTCTTT
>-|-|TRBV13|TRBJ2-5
CASSSGLGGSGETQYF
TGTGCCAGCAGCTCAGGACTGGGAGGATCTGGAGAGACCCAGTACTTC
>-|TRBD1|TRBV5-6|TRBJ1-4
CASSYRGPVEKLFF
TGTGCCAGCAGCTACAGGGGGCCTGTTGAAAAACTGTTTTTT
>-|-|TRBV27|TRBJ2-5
CASSLRQDRETQYF
TGTGCCAGCAGTTTACGACAGGACCGAGAGACCCAGTACTTC
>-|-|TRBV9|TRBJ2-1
CASSLSASPNEQFF
TGTGCCAGCAGCCTTAGCGCCAGTCCCAATGAGCAGTTCTTC
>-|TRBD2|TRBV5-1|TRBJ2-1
CASSYSGGAYNEQFF
TGCGCCAGCAGCTACAGCGGGGGGGCCTACAATGAGCAGTTCTTC
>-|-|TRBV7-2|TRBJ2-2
CASSLSSSVNTGELFF
TGTGCCAGCAGCTTATCGAGCTCTGTGAACACCGGGGAGCTGTTTTTT
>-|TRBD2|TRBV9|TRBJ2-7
CASSSHRGGYEQYF
TGTGCCAGCAGCTCCCATCGCGGGGGCTACGAGCAGTACTTC
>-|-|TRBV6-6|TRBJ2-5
CASRIDRMKETQYF
TGTGCCAGCAGAATCGACAGGATGAAAGAGACCCAGTACTTC